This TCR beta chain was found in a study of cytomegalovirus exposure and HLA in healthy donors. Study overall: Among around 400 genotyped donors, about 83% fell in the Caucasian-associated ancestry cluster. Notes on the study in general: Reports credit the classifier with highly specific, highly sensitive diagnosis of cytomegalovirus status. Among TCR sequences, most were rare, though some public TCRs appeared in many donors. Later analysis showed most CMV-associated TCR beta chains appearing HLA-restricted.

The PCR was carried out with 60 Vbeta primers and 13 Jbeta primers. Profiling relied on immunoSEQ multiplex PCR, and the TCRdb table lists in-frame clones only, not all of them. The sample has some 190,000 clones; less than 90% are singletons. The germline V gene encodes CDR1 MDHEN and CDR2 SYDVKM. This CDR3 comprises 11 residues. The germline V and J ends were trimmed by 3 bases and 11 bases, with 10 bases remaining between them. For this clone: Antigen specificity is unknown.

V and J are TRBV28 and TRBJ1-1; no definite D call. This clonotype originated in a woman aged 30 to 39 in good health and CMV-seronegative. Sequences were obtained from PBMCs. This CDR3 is CASSFAVIAFF. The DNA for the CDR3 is TGTGCCAGCAGTTTTGCAGTGATCGCTTTCTTT.